This record concerns one TCR beta chain sequence. Its antigen is still unknown. The record has no base qualities; no much larger clone is one base away. This sample was included in a study of blood T cells in healthy people across ages (dated by TCRdb to between 2015 and 2017). At the level of the whole study: In model experiments, template switching captured roughly one uniquely barcoded TCR beta cDNA molecule for every two T cells. Age-related changes in TCR beta repertoire diversity were measured in the study by deep sequencing normalized with unique cDNA molecular identifiers. The donors were divided into four age groups: young (average approximately 15 years), middle-aged (about 40), aged (about 61) and long-lived (about 84). To avoid experimental bias, donors of different ages were distributed randomly across sequencing lanes. For two donors (one aged 18 to 29 and one aged 80 or older), the study analyzed two additional independent replicas of 1 million unique cDNA reads from the same blood draw.

Points the paper makes about the study in general: As age increased, observed TCR beta diversity per million T cells dropped in a roughly linear way, and a significant reduction was already evident by age 40. Compared with the aged group, more naive CD4+ T cells, fewer expanded clones and increased TCR diversity were shown by the long-lived group, suggesting age selection. Because donor CMV infection status was unknown, age-related changes in expanded clonotypes were potentially confounded. Estimates of total diversity from one million sequenced T cells were regarded as lower bounds and underestimates. Because profiling used bulk unsorted PBMCs, naive and antigen-experienced compartments could not be compared conclusively. A strong correlation was found between observed TCR beta diversity and the percentage of naive T cells measured by flow cytometry.

The donors were 40 or so Caucasian individuals from Russia, aged roughly 6 to 100 years, who were systemically healthy. Each donor gave around 9 milliliters of peripheral blood, collected into EDTA-treated Vacutainer tubes. Ficoll-Paque density-gradient centrifugation was used to isolate PBMCs, with at least 6.5 million per sample. Total RNA, at least 6 micrograms per sample, was extracted from PBMCs with Trizol reagent. The percentages of naive CD45RAhigh/CD27high T cells were determined by flow cytometry on a PBMC aliquot from every donor. The CDR3 runs 17 residues from the cysteine to the phenylalanine. CDR3 DNA is the only sequence kept; it has 51 bases, read in frame from the first base. Reading the germline V gene (reference sequence) gives CDR1 LNHNV and CDR2 YYDKDF. V sheds 2 bases and J sheds 3 bases, leaving 17 bases between their ends. The library was prepared using 5' RACE. Instrument on record: Illumina HiSeq 2500. The second PCR ran for about 7 to 11 cycles and used a J-beta primer mix along with a sample-barcoded 5' primer. A template-switch 5' adaptor carrying 12 random nucleotides introduced a unique molecular identifier onto each TCR beta cDNA molecule. Each sample yielded at least 3 million CDR3-containing paired-end reads. The Mint cDNA synthesis kit, primed by a TRBC-specific oligonucleotide, was used to synthesize first-strand cDNA from all RNA. After uracil-DNA glycosylase treatment, a first 18-cycle PCR used universal primers M1SS and BC2_uni_R on all cDNA. Turning to the authors' computational methods: For normalization, 1 million high-quality reads, each with a distinct molecular identifier, were randomly selected from each sample. Reads sharing molecular identifiers were discarded rather than binned into consensus sequences. MiTCR, run with a Q25 quality threshold and the strictest error-elimination algorithm, handled CDR3 identification, clonotype clustering and error correction. Lower-bound total TCR beta diversity was estimated with a nonparametric unseen species model using Euler transformation. The raw public data were reprocessed by TCRdb itself: fastp quality trimming at Q25, MiXCR clonotype calling, in-frame beta chains only. When rows share a CDR3 protein, they turn into one entry using the most common DNA and genes. TCRdb, not the authors, supplied the V and J calls. The sample records some 700,000 distinct CDR3 sequences, about 20% of which are singletons. The ten most abundant clones make up under 25% of the sample.

This TCR derives from a man between 65 and 85 years old in good health. Here the chain combines TRBV15 and TRBJ2-1; D gene: possibly TRBD2, on 6 matching bases. Sequenced: blood. The CDR3 region has the sequence CATSRTSGLASYNEQFF. The sequenced DNA: TGTGCCACCAGCAGAACATCGGGACTGGCTAGCTACAATGAGCAGTTCTTC. The full variable domain, with segments outside the CDR3 supplied by the reference TRBV15 and TRBJ2-1 proteins, appears as DAMVIQNPRYQVTQFGKPVTLSCSQTLNHNVMYWYQQKSSQAPKLLFHYYDKDFNNEADTPDNFQSRRPNTSFCFLDIRSPGLGDTAMYLCATSRTSGLASYNEQFFGPGTRLTVL.